Sequencing of this T cell receptor (beta chain) was carried out in a study of siplizumab effects on memory and regulatory T cells (dated by TCRdb to the late 2010s). Regarding the complete study: The effect of the anti-CD2 antibody siplizumab on alloreactive T-cell subsets was examined in allogeneic mixed lymphocyte reactions constructed from human PBMCs. Broad study findings and their caveats: Unstimulated naive T cells appeared to be more diverse than memory T cells, and naive cells seemed to make a substantial contribution to the alloresponse. A naive or memory phenotype could not be assigned to roughly 75-95% of proliferating CD4+ or CD8+ clones. Siplizumab significantly lowered the cumulative frequency of alloreactive sequences that could be traced to unstimulated CD4+ memory T cells. In reactions with siplizumab, an average of approximately 70% of mappable alloreactive CD4+ clones were Treg-derived, compared with about 27% in control reactions. No functional confirmation was obtained for the suppressive function of proliferating Tregs from siplizumab cultures. Because sequences below about 10^-5 frequency were poorly captured, only a minor fraction of alloreactive clones could be mapped to unstimulated subsets.

Turning to this clone: Its antigen is still unknown. Base quality data are lacking; no much larger clone is found one base away.

Libraries were built with the immunoSEQ multiplex PCR assay. Approximately 10^5 TCR templates per sample were assayed on the deep sequencing platform. Genomic DNA extracted from sorted T cells was the material used for TCRbeta CDR3 sequencing. In the original analysis: The R programming language was used for clonal analysis of TCRbeta CDR3 data. Alloreactive CD4+ and CD8+ clones were defined by comparing unstimulated samples with post-reaction CFSE-low samples. Alloreactive CD4+ clones were assigned to regulatory or non-regulatory origin by matching sequences to sorted unstimulated Treg and non-Treg repertoires. In TCRdb, the immuneACCESS table is reduced to in-frame sequences with V and J assigned. These tables do not hold every clone; where another copy was compared, an unresolved V gene accounts for under half, and the others remain unexplained. V and J calls and clone size are given by that table; D and trimming were obtained from the DNA. The sample table holds approximately 60,000 clones, of which 90% to 98% were seen once. 0.095% of the sample is taken by the ten largest.

Unstimulated CD4+ memory cells were also sequenced in three donor pairs, together with CD4+ naive, CD8+ TEMRA, CD8+ naive and CD8+ effector memory subsets. Sorted unstimulated T cells, along with proliferating T cells recovered from mixed lymphocyte reactions, underwent TCRbeta CDR3 sequencing. Fresh whole blood from approximately ten HLA-typed healthy donors was used to isolate PBMCs. V loses 0 bases, J loses 2 bases, and the germline ends lie 5 bases apart. The CDR3 contains 13 residues, cysteine and phenylalanine counted. Only the CDR3 portion is preserved as DNA: 39 bases, with reading frame beginning at the first base. For CDR1 and CDR2, the germline V gene lists KGHSH and LQKENI.

The sequence was collected from a human donor in good health. The chain employs TRBV18 and TRBJ2-7, with the D gene uncertain. Input material: naive CD8+ T cells sorted from blood. The sample's cell subset or site label, decoded: unstimulated naive T cells. CDR3 region: CASSPPSAYEQYF. The DNA reads as follows: TGTGCCAGCTCACCACCGTCAGCCTACGAGCAGTACTTC.